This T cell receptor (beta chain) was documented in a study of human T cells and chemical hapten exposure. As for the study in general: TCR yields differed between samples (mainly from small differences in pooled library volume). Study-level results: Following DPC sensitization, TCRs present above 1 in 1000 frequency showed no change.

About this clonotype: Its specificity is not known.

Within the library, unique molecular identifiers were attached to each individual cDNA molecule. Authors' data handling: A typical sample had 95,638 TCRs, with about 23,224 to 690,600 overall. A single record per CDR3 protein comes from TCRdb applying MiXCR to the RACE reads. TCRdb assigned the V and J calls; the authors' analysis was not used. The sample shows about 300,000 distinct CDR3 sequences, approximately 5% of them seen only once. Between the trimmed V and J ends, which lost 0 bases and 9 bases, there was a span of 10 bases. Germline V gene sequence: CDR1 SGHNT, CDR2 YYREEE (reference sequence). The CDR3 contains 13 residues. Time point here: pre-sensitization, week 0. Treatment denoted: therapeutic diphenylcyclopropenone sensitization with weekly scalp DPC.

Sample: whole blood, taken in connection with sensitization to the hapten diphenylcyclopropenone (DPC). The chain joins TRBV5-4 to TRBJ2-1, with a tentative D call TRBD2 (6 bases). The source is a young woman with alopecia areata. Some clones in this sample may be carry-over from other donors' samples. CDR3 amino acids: CASSLDGGSEQFF. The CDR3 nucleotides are TGTGCCAGCAGCTTGGATGGGGGGAGTGAGCAGTTCTTC.